The clone carrying this TCR beta chain is a singleton in its sample. Sequenced by immunoSEQ multiplex PCR; TCRdb stores in-frame clones only, minus some. Of just over 60,000 clones in the sample, 65% to 80% were seen once. V was clipped by 5 bases and J by 3 bases, with 8 bases between them. Germline V lookup: CDR1 MNHEY, CDR2 SVGAGI. This CDR3 spans 13 amino acids. This sample is drawn from a study of blood T cell repertoires in COVID-19. Study summary: Samples came from the United States, Italy and Spain, spanning acute and convalescent COVID-19. Sources were T cells, B-cell-depleted T cells, or PBMCs; the material itself was cDNA or gDNA.

The chain recombines TRBV6-5 with TRBJ2-4; D not resolved. This receptor was identified in a man aged 60-69 years with acute or convalescent COVID-19. Sequencing was carried out using peripheral blood. The CDR3 sequence is CASSPRSKNIQYF. In DNA form, the CDR3 reads TGTGCCAGCAGTCCCCGGAGCAAAAACATTCAGTACTTC.